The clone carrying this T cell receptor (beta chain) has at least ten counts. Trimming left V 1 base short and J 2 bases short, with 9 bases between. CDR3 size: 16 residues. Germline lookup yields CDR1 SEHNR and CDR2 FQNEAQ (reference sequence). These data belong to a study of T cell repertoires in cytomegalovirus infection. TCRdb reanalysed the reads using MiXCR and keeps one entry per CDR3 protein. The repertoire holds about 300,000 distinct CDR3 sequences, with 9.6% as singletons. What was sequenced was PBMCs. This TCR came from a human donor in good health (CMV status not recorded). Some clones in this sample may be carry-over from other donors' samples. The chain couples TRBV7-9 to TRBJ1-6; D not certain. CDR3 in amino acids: CASSLGVRTYNSPLHF. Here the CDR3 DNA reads TGTGCCAGCAGCTTAGGGGTGAGGACCTATAATTCACCCCTCCACTTT.